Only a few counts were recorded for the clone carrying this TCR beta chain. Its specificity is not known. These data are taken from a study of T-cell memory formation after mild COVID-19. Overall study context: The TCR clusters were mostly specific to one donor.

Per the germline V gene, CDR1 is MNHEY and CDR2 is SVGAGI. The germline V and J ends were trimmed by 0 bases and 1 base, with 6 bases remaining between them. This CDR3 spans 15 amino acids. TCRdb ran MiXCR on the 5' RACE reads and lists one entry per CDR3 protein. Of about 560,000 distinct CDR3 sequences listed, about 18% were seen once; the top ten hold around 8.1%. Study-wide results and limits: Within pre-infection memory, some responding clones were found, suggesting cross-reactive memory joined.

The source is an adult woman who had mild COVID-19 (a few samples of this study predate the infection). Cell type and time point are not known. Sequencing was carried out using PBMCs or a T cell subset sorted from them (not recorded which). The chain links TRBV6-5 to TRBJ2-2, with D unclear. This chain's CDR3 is CASSYSLGNTGELFF. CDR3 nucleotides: TGTGCCAGCAGTTACTCGTTAGGGAACACCGGGGAGCTGTTTTTT.